This TCR beta chain was captured by sequencing in a study of tumor and adjacent non-tumor tissue in lung cancer. Study as a whole: Stage I to III disease affected about nine men and about five women aged about 30 to 76. Study findings and constraints: Tumor tissue had significantly higher TCR diversity than normal lung. In normal lung, the top 100 clones were significantly more dominant than in tumor. Shorter survival was associated with higher TCR diversity in tumors.

No cell sorting was done before RNA was extracted from the tissue. On this clonotype: No antigen is known for it. One end of the junction is discordant with germline, which a read error may explain.

Per germline, CDR1 DFQATT and CDR2 SNEGSKA (reference sequence). The CDR3 sequence is 16 residues long. Three rounds of nested PCR, following a modified ARM-PCR protocol, produced the TCRbeta library. TCRdb analysed the multiplex PCR reads with MiXCR anew, one entry per CDR3 protein. The sample records about 200,000 distinct CDR3 sequences, around 70% being singletons. This sequence joins TRBV20-1 and TRBJ1-1; tentative D call: TRBD1 (5 bases). Material: lung tumor tissue. The TCR sequence derives from a man aged 55 to 70 with non-small cell lung cancer. CDR3 protein: CSVRGGIGAVNTEAFF. In DNA form, the CDR3 reads TGCAGTGTTAGAGGTGGAATAGGGGCGGTGAACACTGAAGCTTTCTTT.